One sample yielded the 22 T cell receptor beta chains listed below, sequenced in a study of metastatic and nonmetastatic thyroid tumors (dated by TCRdb to about 2020). None of the patients had been given any treatment before thyroid surgery. Library preparation employed PCR. The instrument was an Illumina HiSeq 4000. TCRdb trimmed the raw reads at Q25, called clones with MiXCR and kept productive beta chains. The sample table shows tens of thousands of clones, and around 20% are seen once. The ten largest clones take up 15% to 20% of the sample. The source material was blood. All receptors come from a female donor with papillary thyroid cancer or a benign thyroid nodule (not recorded which). Some clones in this sample may be carry-over from other donors' samples.

The table lists this clone with many counts. The V call is TRBV6-1, the J call TRBJ2-3, with TRBD2 matching over 7 bases. V lost 6 bases to trimming and J lost 6 bases; unmatched junction nucleotides: 12. Germline V gives CDR1 MNHNS, CDR2 SASEGT. The CDR3 spans 15 residues. The CDR3 coding sequence is TGTGCCAGCAGCGGCAGCGGGGCCCAAACGGATACGCAGTATTTT. It specifies CASSGSGAQTDTQYF.

The chain employs TRBV7-9 and TRBJ2-2; maybe TRBD2 (5 bases). The CDR3 is 15 residues long. V lost 3 bases, J lost 6 bases, and 14 bases lay in between. The germline CDR1 and CDR2 sequences are SEHNR and FQNEAQ (reference sequence). CDR3 nucleotides: TGTGCCAGCAGCTTTGTAGAGGGCGAGTCCGGGGAGCTGTTTTTT. Residues: CASSFVEGESGELFF.

This clone was seen at least ten times. The V and J genes are TRBV28 and TRBJ2-3, with a tentative D call TRBD2 (6 bases). The CDR3 totals 15 residues. Germline-derived CDR1 and CDR2 are MDHEN and SYDVKM. The ends were cut back, 4 bases at V and 1 base at J, with 12 bases in the middle. The CDR3 DNA reads TGTGCCAGCAGTTCCCGGGAGTTCGGCACAGATACGCAGTATTTT. Translation gives CASSSREFGTDTQYF.

This clone was counted between two and nine times. This chain links TRBV6-1 with TRBJ2-5; D not resolved. V lost 3 bases and J 3 bases, leaving 8 bases between the germline ends. There are 13 residues in the CDR3. The germline gives CDR1 MNHNS, CDR2 SASEGT. This chain's CDR3 is CASSEDHKETQYF. CDR3 DNA: TGTGCCAGCAGTGAGGATCACAAAGAGACCCAGTACTTC.

In this sample, this clone is medium-sized (0.01 to 0.1%). The chain employs TRBV6-1 and TRBJ2-3; D is undetermined. Germline V lookup: CDR1 MNHNS, CDR2 SASEGT. The CDR3 contains 15 residues. Trimming pared 2 bases from V and 2 bases from J, leaving 11 bases between. CDR3 sequence reads: CASSEKGYHTDTQYF. CDR3 sequence (DNA): TGTGCCAGCAGTGAAAAGGGCTATCACACAGATACGCAGTATTTT.

This clone was counted ten times or more. This chain uses TRBV5-1 with TRBJ2-5, with D perhaps TRBD1 (5 bases). CDR3 size: 13 residues. V dropped 0 bases and J dropped 4 bases, with 7 bases sitting between them. Germline assignment: CDR1 SGHRS and CDR2 YFSETQ. CDR3 sequence (DNA): TGCGCCAGCAGCTTGGACAGGCTAGAGACCCAGTACTTC. Encoded protein: CASSLDRLETQYF.

V usage is TRBV5-6 and J usage is TRBJ2-3; no clear D. CDR1 SGHDT and CDR2 YYEEEE come from the germline V gene. V lost 4 bases, J lost 6 bases, and 9 bases lay in between. The CDR3 sequence is 12 residues long. The CDR3 loop reads CASSTPRDTQYF. The CDR3 coding sequence is TGTGCCAGCAGCACACCACGGGATACGCAGTATTTT.

At least ten counts were recorded for this clone. This rearrangement joins TRBV3-1 to TRBJ2-5; 7 bases line up with TRBD2. This CDR3 has 13 residues. V trimming: 2 bases; J trimming: 5 bases; junction bases outside the gene matches: 2. Germline V gives CDR1 LGHDT, CDR2 YNNKEL (reference sequence). The CDR3 bases are TGTGCCAGCAGCCAAAGTAGCGGGGAGACCCAGTACTTC. Its protein is CASSQSSGETQYF.

In its sample, this clone was seen many times. The gene calls are TRBV2 and TRBJ2-3, with D possibly being TRBD2 (6 bases). The CDR3 contains 17 residues. Trimming removed 2 bases from V and 5 bases from J, with 20 bases in between. CDR1 SNHLY and CDR2 FYNNEI come from the germline V gene. The CDR3 sequence is CASSEHGVAVWGDTQYF. The DNA of the CDR3 is TGTGCCAGCAGTGAACACGGGGTAGCGGTGTGGGGAGATACGCAGTATTTT.

The rearrangement joins TRBV6-1 to TRBJ1-2; D is unclear. This CDR3 comprises 12 residues. The V end was cut by 7 bases, the J end by 9 bases, with 15 bases between. The V gene's germline CDR1 is MNHNS and CDR2 SASEGT. The CDR3 sequence is CASTEGIYSYTF. CDR3 nucleotide sequence: TGTGCCAGCACCGAGGGAATATATAGCTACACCTTC.

This chain connects TRBV9 to TRBJ2-2; the D is unclear. This CDR3 has 16 amino acids. CDR1 and CDR2 (germline): SGDLS, YYNGEE. V shed 0 bases and J shed 2 bases, with 11 bases lying between them. The chain's CDR3 is CASSVEGRINTGELFF. DNA of the CDR3: TGTGCCAGCAGCGTAGAAGGACGGATTAACACCGGGGAGCTGTTTTTT.

This clone turned up a few times. A much larger clone lies one base from this, so it may be a read error. Lacking the conserved final phenylalanine or tryptophan, this CDR3 likely reflects a read error. Other DNA sequences within the sample encode an identical CDR3. This sequence joins TRBV28 and TRBJ2-7; D unclear. The CDR3 length is 15 residues. Trimming took 6 bases from V and 4 from J, leaving 19 bases between them. Germline lookup yields CDR1 MDHEN and CDR2 SYDVKM. The CDR3, as DNA: TGTGCCAGCAGGCCTGCCGGGCCAATTTCATACGAGCAGTACTCC. Protein sequence: CASRPAGPISYEQYS.

V is TRBV7-2 and J is TRBJ2-7; 9 bases align to TRBD1. Germline V lookup: CDR1 SGHTA, CDR2 FQGNSA. The CDR3 has 14 amino acids. V trimming: 5 bases; J trimming: 0 bases; junction bases outside the gene matches: 2. CDR3 amino acids: CASSTGGYSYEQYF. For the CDR3, the DNA is TGTGCCAGCAGCACAGGGGGCTACTCCTACGAGCAGTACTTC.

V usage is TRBV6-2 or TRBV6-3 and J usage is TRBJ2-3; 7 nucleotides match TRBD2. There are 15 residues in the CDR3. Looked up from germline, CDR1 is MNHEY and CDR2 is SVGEGT. V lost 2 bases and J lost 1; bases outside the gene matches: 3. CDR3 region: CASSYGLAGTDTQYF. The DNA of the CDR3 is TGTGCCAGCAGTTACGGGCTAGCGGGCACAGATACGCAGTATTTT.

This clone was detected a few times. The chain recombines TRBV6-1 with TRBJ2-2, with a weak D call TRBD2 (5 bases). The CDR3 contains 13 residues. Per germline, CDR1 MNHNS and CDR2 SASEGT. The V and J ends lost 7 bases and 11 bases respectively, with 17 bases between them. CDR3 coding DNA: TGTGCCAGCACCCCGGGATGGACCGTTGAGCTGTTTTTT. Protein: CASTPGWTVELFF.

The rearrangement joins TRBV6-2 or TRBV6-3 to TRBJ2-3; 7 bases align to TRBD2. Germline loops: CDR1 MNHEY, CDR2 SVGEGT. Trimming took 9 bases from V and 0 from J; bases not matched to a gene: 12. CDR3 size: 16 residues. CDR3 nucleotide sequence: TGTGCCAGAACCCCTAGTGAGGGAGGGAGCACAGATACGCAGTATTTT. This gives the protein CARTPSEGGSTDTQYF.

The J gene is TRBJ1-5, the V gene TRBV6-1; D remains unclear. V lost 4 bases and J 5 bases, leaving 12 bases between the germline ends. This CDR3 spans 14 amino acids. Germline V gene data show CDR1 as MNHNS and CDR2 as SASEGT. The CDR3 loop reads CASSARTQDQPQHF. CDR3 coding DNA: TGTGCCAGCAGTGCGAGGACGCAGGATCAGCCCCAGCATTTT.

In this sample, this clone turned up a few times. This chain uses TRBV10-3 with TRBJ1-4; 7 bases line up with TRBD1. V was pared by 3 bases and J by 5 bases, with 6 bases of the junction left unmatched. Germline CDR1 and CDR2: ENHRY and SYGVKD. The CDR3 consists of 15 residues. In DNA, the CDR3 is TGTGCCATCAGTGACATACAGGGGAGCAATGAAAAACTGTTTTTT. This encodes CAISDIQGSNEKLFF.

About this clone itself: A much larger clone lies a single base off, so this may be a read error. The V call is TRBV5-6, the J call TRBJ1-6; D not certain. The CDR3 contains 15 residues. The germline gives CDR1 SGHDT, CDR2 YYEEEE. The CDR3 sequence is CASTQTGPTNSPIHF. The DNA for the CDR3 is TGTGCCAGCACCCAAACCGGGCCGACTAATTCACCCATCCACTTT. Drawing the rest from reference TRBV5-6 and TRBJ1-6, the complete variable domain is DAGVTQSPTHLIKTRGQQVTLRCSPKSGHDTVSWYQQALGQGPQFIFQYYEEEERQRGNFPDRFSGHQFPNYSSELNVNALLLGDSALYLCASTQTGPTNSPIHFGNGTRLTVT.

This clone was seen once. Just one base apart from a much larger clone, this may be a read error. The chain combines TRBV7-2 with TRBJ1-4, with D unclear. The CDR3 extends over 13 amino acids. Germline V gives CDR1 SGHTA, CDR2 FQGNSA. The CDR3 region is CASRLAPSEKLFF. The CDR3 nucleotides are TGTGCCAGCAGATTAGCCCCTAGCGAAAAACTGTTTTTT.

This clone was seen repeatedly, ten times or more. The chain joins TRBV4-3 to TRBJ2-5; D is perhaps TRBD1 (7 bases). Germline V gives CDR1 LGHNA, CDR2 YSLEER. The CDR3 is 16 amino acids. Trimming stripped 3 bases from V and 5 bases from J, with 19 bases between. CDR3 DNA: TGCGCCAGCAGCCAGGACTACAGGGGAGTTGGGGAGACCCAGTACTTC. It is translated as CASSQDYRGVGETQYF.

This clone was seen repeatedly, ten times or more. This chain uses TRBV2 with TRBJ1-5; no clear D. Germline CDR1 SNHLY, CDR2 FYNNEI. Trimming removed 4 bases at V and 7 bases at J, with 8 bases between. The CDR3 is 12 residues long. CDR3 bases: TGTGCCAGCAGTGTCGATGGGCAGCCCCAGCATTTT. Its protein product is CASSVDGQPQHF.